This entry is about one T cell receptor beta chain. Its antigen is undetermined. The data were taken from a study of cytomegalovirus exposure and HLA in healthy donors. 13 Jbeta primers and 60 Vbeta primers were used for the PCR. Method: immunoSEQ multiplex PCR; TCRdb's copy keeps in-frame clones and lacks some. The profile shows some 84,000 clones, roughly 80% of them singletons. General study points: The study reported that TCR beta sequences accurately predicted HLA-A and HLA-B alleles in most subjects. Researchers counted some 150 TCR beta chains as cytomegalovirus-associated.

Sequencing was done on a sample of PBMCs. The sequence derives from a boy under 18 in good health and CMV-seronegative.

Written as DNA, the CDR3 is TGTGCCAGCAGCTTAGGGGGACAGGGGCCCATATTTTGGGATACGCAGTATTTT. Encoded protein: CASSLGGQGPIFWDTQYF. The chain has TRBV7-2 and TRBJ2-3, with 10 bases aligning to TRBD1. The ends lost 1 base at V and 6 bases at J; junction bases unmatched: 13. The length of the CDR3 is 18 residues. Germline CDR1 SGHTA, CDR2 FQGNSA. Supplemented by reference TRBV7-2 and TRBJ2-3, the full variable domain reads GAGVSQSPSNKVTEKGKDVELRCDPISGHTALYWYRQSLGQGLEFLIYFQGNSAPDKSGLPSDRFSAERTGGSVSTLTIQRTQQEDSAVYLCASSLGGQGPIFWDTQYFGPGTRLTVL.